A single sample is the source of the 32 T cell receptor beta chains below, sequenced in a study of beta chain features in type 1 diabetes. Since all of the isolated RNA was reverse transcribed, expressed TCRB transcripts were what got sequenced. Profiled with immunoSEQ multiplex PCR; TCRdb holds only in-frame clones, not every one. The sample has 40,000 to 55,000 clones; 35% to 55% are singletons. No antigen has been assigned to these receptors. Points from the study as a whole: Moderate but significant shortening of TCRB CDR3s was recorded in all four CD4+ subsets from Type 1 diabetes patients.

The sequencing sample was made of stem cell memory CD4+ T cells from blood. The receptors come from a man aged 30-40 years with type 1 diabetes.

In nucleotides, the CDR3 is TGTGCCAGCAGTCCCGCCTACGAGCAGTACTTC. Its protein is CASSPAYEQYF. This chain links TRBV27 with TRBJ2-7; D is unclear. Germline loops: CDR1 MNHEY, CDR2 SMNVEV (reference sequence). The ends were cut back, 5 bases at V and 2 bases at J, with 4 bases in the middle. The CDR3 sequence is 11 residues long.

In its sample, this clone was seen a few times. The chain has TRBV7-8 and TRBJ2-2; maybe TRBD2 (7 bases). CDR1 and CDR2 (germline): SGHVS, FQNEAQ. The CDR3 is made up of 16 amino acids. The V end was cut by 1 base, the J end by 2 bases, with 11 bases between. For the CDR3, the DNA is TGTGCCAGCAGCTTAGTCGGGGGGCGTAACACCGGGGAGCTGTTTTTT. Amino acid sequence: CASSLVGGRNTGELFF.

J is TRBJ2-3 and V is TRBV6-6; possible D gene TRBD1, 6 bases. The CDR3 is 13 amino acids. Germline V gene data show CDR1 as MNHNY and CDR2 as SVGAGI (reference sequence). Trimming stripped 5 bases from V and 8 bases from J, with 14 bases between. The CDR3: CASSLQGYATQYF. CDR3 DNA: TGTGCCAGCAGTCTGCAGGGGTACGCTACGCAGTATTTT.

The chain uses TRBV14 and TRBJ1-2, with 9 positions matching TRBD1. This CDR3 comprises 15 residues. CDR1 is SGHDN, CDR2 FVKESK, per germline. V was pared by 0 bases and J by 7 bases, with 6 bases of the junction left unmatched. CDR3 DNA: TGTGCCAGCAGCCAAGATCTGGGGACAGGGTCTGGCTACACCTTC. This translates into CASSQDLGTGSGYTF.

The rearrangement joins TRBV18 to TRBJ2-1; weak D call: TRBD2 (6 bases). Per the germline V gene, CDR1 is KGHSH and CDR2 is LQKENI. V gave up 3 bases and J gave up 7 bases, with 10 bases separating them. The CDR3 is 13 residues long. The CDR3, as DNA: TGTGCCAGCTCACCCCGGGCGGGGAATGAGCAGTTCTTC. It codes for CASSPRAGNEQFF.

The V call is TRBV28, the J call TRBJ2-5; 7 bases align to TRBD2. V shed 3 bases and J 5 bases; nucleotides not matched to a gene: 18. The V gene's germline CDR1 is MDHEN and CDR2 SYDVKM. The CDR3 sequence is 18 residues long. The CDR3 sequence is CASSFSWGGEGIRETQYF. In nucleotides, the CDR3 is TGTGCCAGCAGTTTCAGTTGGGGGGGAGAGGGGATACGGGAGACCCAGTACTTC.

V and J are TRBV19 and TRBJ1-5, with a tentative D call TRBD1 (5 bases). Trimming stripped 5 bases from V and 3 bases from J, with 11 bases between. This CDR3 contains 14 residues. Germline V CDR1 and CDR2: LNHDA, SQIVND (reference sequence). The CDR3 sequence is CASSVTGYNQPQHF. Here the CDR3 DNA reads TGTGCCAGTAGTGTTACAGGATACAATCAGCCCCAGCATTTT.

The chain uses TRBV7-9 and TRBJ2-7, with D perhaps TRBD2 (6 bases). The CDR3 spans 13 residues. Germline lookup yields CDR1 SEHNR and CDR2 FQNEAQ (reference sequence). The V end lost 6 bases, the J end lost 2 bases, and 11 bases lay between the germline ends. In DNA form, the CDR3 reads TGTGCCAGCAGTTCCACTAGCACCTACGAGCAGTACTTC. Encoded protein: CASSSTSTYEQYF.

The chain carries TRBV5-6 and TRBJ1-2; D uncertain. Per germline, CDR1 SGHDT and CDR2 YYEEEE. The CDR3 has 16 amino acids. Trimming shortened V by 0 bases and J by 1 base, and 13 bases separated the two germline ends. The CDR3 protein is CASSLVGAIFNYGYTF. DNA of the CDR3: TGTGCCAGCAGCTTGGTTGGTGCTATTTTTAACTATGGCTACACCTTC.

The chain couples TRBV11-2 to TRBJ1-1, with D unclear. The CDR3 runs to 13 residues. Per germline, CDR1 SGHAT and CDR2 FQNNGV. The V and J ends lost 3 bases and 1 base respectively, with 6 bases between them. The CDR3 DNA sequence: TGTGCCAGCAGCTTTGGCAGGAACACTGAAGCTTTCTTT. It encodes CASSFGRNTEAFF.

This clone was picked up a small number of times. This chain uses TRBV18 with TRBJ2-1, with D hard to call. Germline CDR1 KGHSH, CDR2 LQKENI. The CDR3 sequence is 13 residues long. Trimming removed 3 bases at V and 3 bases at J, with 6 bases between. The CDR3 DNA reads TGTGCCAGCTCACCCCTCAGCTACAATGAGCAGTTCTTC. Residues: CASSPLSYNEQFF.

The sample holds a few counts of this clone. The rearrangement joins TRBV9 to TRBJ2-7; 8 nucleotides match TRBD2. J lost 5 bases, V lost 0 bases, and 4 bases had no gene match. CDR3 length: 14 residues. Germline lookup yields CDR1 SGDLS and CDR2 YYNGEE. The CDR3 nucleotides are TGTGCCAGCAGCGTAGACGGGAGGGGCAACGAGCAGTACTTC. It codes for CASSVDGRGNEQYF.

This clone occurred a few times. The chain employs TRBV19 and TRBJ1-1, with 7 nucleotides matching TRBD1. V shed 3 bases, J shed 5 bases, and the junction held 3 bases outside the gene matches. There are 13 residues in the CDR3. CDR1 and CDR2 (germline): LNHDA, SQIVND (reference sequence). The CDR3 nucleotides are TGTGCCAGTAGTATCCCGGGACAGACTGAAGCTTTCTTT. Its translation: CASSIPGQTEAFF.

For the CDR3, the DNA is TGCGCCAGCAGCTTAGGGGGAGGGGTGAATGAGCAGTTCTTC. Amino acid sequence: CASSLGGGVNEQFF. V usage is TRBV5-1 and J usage is TRBJ2-1, with a tentative D call TRBD2 (7 bases). V dropped 2 bases and J dropped 7 bases, with 13 bases sitting between them. Germline loops: CDR1 SGHRS, CDR2 YFSETQ. The CDR3 spans 14 residues.

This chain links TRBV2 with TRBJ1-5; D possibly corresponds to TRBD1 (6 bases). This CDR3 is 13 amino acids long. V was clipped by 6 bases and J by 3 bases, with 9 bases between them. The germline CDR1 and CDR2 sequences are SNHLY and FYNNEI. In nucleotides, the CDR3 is TGTGCCAGCAGAGGACAGTACAATCAGCCCCAGCATTTT. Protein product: CASRGQYNQPQHF.

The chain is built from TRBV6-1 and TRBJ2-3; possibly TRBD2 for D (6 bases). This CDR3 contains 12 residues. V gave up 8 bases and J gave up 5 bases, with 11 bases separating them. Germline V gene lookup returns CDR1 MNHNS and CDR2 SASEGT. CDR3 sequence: CASRGGRDTQYF. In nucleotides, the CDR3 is TGTGCCAGCCGGGGAGGACGAGATACGCAGTATTTT.

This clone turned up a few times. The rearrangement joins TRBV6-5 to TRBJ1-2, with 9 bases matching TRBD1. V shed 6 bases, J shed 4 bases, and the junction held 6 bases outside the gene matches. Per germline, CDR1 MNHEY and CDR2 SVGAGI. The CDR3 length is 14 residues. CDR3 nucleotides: TGTGCCAGCAGGGCGGGACAGGGCAGCTATGGCTACACCTTC. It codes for CASRAGQGSYGYTF.

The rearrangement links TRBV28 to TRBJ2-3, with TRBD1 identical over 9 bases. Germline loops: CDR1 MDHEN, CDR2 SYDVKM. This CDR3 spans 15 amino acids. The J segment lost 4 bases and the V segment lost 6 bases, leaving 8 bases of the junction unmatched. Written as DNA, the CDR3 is TGTGCCAGCAGCCAACGGACAGGGGTATCAGATACGCAGTATTTT. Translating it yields CASSQRTGVSDTQYF.

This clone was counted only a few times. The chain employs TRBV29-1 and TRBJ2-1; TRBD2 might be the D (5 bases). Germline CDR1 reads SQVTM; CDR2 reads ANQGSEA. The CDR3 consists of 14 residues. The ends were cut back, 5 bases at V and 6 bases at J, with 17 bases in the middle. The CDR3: CSVKRGLVFNEQFF. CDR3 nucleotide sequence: TGCAGCGTTAAAAGAGGACTGGTCTTCAATGAGCAGTTCTTC.

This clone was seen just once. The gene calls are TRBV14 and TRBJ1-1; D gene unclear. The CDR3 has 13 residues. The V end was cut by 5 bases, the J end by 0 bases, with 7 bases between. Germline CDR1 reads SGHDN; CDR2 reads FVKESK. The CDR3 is CASSEALNTEAFF. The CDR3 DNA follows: TGTGCCAGCAGCGAGGCGTTGAACACTGAAGCTTTCTTT.

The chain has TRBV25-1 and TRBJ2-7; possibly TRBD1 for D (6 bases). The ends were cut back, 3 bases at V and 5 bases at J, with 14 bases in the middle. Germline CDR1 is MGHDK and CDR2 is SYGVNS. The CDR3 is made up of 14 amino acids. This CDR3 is CASSDWQGTDEQYF. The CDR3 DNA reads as TGTGCCAGCAGTGATTGGCAGGGGACCGACGAGCAGTACTTC.

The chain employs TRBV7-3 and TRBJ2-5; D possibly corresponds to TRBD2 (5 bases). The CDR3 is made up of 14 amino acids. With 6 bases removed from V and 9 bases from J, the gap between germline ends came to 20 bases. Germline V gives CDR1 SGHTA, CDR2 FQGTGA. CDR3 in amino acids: CASSSTADLPAQYF. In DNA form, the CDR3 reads TGTGCCAGCAGTAGCACAGCGGACCTACCGGCCCAGTACTTC.

The CDR3 region has the DNA TGTGCCAGCTCACCATTGGCAGGGGGTCGGTACGAGCAGTACTTC. This translates into CASSPLAGGRYEQYF. V gene TRBV18 combines with J gene TRBJ2-7, with 7 bases that match TRBD1. The trim removed 2 bases at V and 4 bases at J, leaving 8 bases unmatched. The CDR3 contains 15 residues. Germline CDR1 and CDR2: KGHSH and LQKENI.

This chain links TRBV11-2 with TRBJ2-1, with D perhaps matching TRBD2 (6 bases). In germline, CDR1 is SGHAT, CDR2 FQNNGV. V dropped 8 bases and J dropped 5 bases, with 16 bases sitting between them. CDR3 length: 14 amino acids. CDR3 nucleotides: TGTGCCAGCGCTACCCCCGGGGGAAACAATGAGCAGTTCTTC. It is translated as CASATPGGNNEQFF.

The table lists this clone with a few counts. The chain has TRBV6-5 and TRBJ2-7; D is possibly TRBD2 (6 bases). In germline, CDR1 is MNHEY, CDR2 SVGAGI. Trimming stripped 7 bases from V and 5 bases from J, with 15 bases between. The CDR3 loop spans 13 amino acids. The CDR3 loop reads CASTPPGLHEQYF. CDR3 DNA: TGTGCCAGCACCCCACCGGGACTCCACGAGCAGTACTTC.

CDR3 protein: CASSPHPGNEQFF. In nucleotides, the CDR3 is TGTGCCAGCAGCCCACACCCGGGCAATGAGCAGTTCTTC. The chain carries TRBV7-8 and TRBJ2-1; no clear D gene. CDR3 length: 13 amino acids. Between the trimmed V and J ends, which lost 5 bases and 6 bases, there was a span of 11 bases. Germline V lookup: CDR1 SGHVS, CDR2 FQNEAQ.

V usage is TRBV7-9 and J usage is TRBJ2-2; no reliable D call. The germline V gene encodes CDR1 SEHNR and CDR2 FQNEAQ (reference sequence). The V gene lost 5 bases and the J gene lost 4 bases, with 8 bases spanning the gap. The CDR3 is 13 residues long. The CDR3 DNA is TGTGCCAGCAGCCGGAGCGTCACCGGGGAGCTGTTTTTT. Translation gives CASSRSVTGELFF.

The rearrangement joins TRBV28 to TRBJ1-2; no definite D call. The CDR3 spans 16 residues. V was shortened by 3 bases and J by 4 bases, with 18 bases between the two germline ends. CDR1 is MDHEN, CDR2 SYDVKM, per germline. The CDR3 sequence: CASSFPFGWGGYGYTF. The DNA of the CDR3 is TGTGCCAGCAGTTTCCCCTTCGGCTGGGGAGGCTATGGCTACACCTTC.

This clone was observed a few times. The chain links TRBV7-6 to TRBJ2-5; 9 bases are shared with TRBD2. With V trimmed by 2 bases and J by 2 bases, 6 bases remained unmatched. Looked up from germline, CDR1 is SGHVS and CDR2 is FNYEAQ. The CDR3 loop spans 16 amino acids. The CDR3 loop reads CASSLRLAELQETQYF. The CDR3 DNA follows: TGTGCCAGCAGCTTAAGACTAGCGGAGTTGCAAGAGACCCAGTACTTC.

In DNA, the CDR3 is TGCGCCAGCAGCTTGACAGGGGAGCAGTTCTTC. This gives the protein CASSLTGEQFF. The J gene is TRBJ2-1, the V gene TRBV5-1, with D possibly TRBD1 on 6 matching bases. This CDR3 comprises 11 residues. Germline V gives CDR1 SGHRS, CDR2 YFSETQ. V was shortened by 1 base and J by 10 bases, with 6 bases between the two germline ends.

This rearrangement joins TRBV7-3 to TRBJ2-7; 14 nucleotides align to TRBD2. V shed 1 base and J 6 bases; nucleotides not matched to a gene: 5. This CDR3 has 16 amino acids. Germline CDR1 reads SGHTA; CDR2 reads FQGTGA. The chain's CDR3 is CASSLRAGTSGSEQYF. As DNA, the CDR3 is TGTGCCAGCAGCTTAAGGGCCGGGACTAGCGGGAGCGAGCAGTACTTC.

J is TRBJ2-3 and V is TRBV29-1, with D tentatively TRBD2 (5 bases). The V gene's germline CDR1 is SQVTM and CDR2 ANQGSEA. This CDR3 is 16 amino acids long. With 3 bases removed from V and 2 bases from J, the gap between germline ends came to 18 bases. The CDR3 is CSVDPLEDFNTDTQYF. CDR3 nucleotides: TGCAGCGTTGACCCCCTAGAGGACTTTAACACAGATACGCAGTATTTT.